This TCR beta chain stems from a study of cytomegalovirus exposure and HLA in healthy donors. Study-wide points: Using the classifier, cytomegalovirus status was reportedly diagnosed with high specificity and sensitivity.

It was with 60 Vbeta and 13 Jbeta primers that the PCR ran. Here immunoSEQ multiplex PCR was the method, and the copy in TCRdb shows in-frame clones only, minus some. Of about 190,000 clones listed, over 60% are singletons. The CDR3 loop spans 12 amino acids. The J segment lost 9 bases and the V segment lost 5 bases, leaving 7 bases of the junction unmatched. Germline V gives CDR1 MDHEN, CDR2 SYDVKM. About this clone itself: No antigen is known for it.

This chain joins TRBV28 and TRBJ2-7, with 7 bases that match TRBD1. Input material: PBMCs. The TCR comes from a woman aged 25-40 years in good health and CMV-seropositive. In DNA form, the CDR3 reads TGTGCCAGCAGTCTGGACAGGTGGGGGCAGTACTTC. Translation gives CASSLDRWGQYF.